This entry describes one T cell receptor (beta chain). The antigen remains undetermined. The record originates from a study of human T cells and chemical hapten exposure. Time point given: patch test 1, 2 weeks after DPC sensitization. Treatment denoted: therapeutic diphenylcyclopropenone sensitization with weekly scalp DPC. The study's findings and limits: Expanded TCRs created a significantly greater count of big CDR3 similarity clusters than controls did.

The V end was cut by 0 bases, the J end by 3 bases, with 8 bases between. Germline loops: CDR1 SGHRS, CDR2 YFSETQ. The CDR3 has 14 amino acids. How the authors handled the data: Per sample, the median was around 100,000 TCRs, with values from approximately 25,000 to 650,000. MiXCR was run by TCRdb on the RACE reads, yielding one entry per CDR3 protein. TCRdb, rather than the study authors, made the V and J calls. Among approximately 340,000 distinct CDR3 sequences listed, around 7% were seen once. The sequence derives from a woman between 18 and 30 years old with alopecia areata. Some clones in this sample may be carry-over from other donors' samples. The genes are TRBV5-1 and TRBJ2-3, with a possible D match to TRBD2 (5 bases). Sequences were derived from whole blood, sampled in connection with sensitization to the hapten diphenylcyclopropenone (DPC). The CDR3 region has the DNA TGCGCCAGCAGCTTGGTCGGGGTAACAGATACGCAGTATTTT. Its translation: CASSLVGVTDTQYF.